Listed here are 9 T cell receptor beta chains from one sample, sequenced in a study of blood T cell repertoires in COVID-19. Libraries were prepared by immunoSEQ multiplex PCR; TCRdb keeps only in-frame clonotypes and omits some of them. The sample records about 99,000 clones, about 86% being singletons. Sequencing used peripheral blood. The origin of the receptors is a human donor in a cohort sampled during active COVID-19.

This clone is labeled as medium-sized. The CDR3 reads CASSLGAGGFETQYF. In DNA form, the CDR3 reads TGTGCCAGCAGCTTAGGGGCAGGGGGCTTTGAGACCCAGTACTTC. The chain has TRBV11-2 and TRBJ2-5; 8 nucleotides match TRBD1. Germline loops: CDR1 SGHAT, CDR2 FQNNGV. V trimming: 1 base; J trimming: 5 bases; junction bases outside the gene matches: 6. This CDR3 contains 15 residues.

The CDR3 region has the DNA TGTGCCAGCAGTTCCCTTGCGGGGGCCTACACCGGGGAGCTGTTTTTT. Encoded protein: CASSSLAGAYTGELFF. This sequence joins TRBV27 and TRBJ2-2; tentative D call: TRBD2 (7 bases). This CDR3 has 16 residues. Between the trimmed V and J ends, which lost 4 bases and 3 bases, there was a span of 15 bases. CDR1 and CDR2 from the germline V gene are MNHEY and SMNVEV (reference sequence).

The chain has TRBV18 and TRBJ2-1, with D possibly TRBD1 on 6 matching bases. Trimming took 4 bases from V and 10 from J, leaving 11 bases between them. The V gene's germline CDR1 is KGHSH and CDR2 LQKENI. This CDR3 is 12 amino acids long. CDR3 protein: CASSQDRGEQFF. The CDR3 nucleotides are TGTGCCAGCTCACAGGACAGAGGCGAGCAGTTCTTC.

The V gene is TRBV5-1, the J gene TRBJ2-7; 8 bases fit TRBD1. CDR1 and CDR2 (germline): SGHRS, YFSETQ. The CDR3 has 16 residues. V lost 4 bases, J lost 2 bases, and 11 bases stayed unmatched. This chain's CDR3 is CASSRIAPTGAYEQYF. The DNA of the CDR3 is TGCGCCAGCAGCCGAATAGCCCCGACAGGGGCCTACGAGCAGTACTTC.

CDR3 DNA sequence: TGTGCCAGCAGCGTAGAGGGCAGGGGGTACACTGAAGCTTTCTTT. Translated: CASSVEGRGYTEAFF. This sequence joins TRBV9 and TRBJ1-1; 7 nucleotides match TRBD1. The CDR3 is made up of 15 amino acids. With 0 bases clipped from V and 3 bases from J, the junction kept 5 bases outside the gene matches. Germline CDR1 SGDLS, CDR2 YYNGEE.

In its sample, this clone was seen once. The rearrangement joins TRBV3-1 (or the pseudogene TRBV3-2) to TRBJ1-2; D is possibly TRBD1 (6 bases). The V end lost 0 bases, the J end lost 10 bases, and 15 bases lay between the germline ends. This CDR3 has 14 amino acids. Germline assignment: CDR1 LGHDT and CDR2 YNNKEL (reference sequence). CDR3 coding DNA: TGTGCCAGCAGCCAAGACAGGGGCTGGTGGTCCTACACCTTC. It yields the protein CASSQDRGWWSYTF.

The chain employs TRBV29-1 and TRBJ2-2, with D unresolved. The CDR3 has 12 amino acids. CDR1 and CDR2 (germline): SQVTM, ANQGSEA. The CDR3 region is CSGDSYTGELFF. In DNA, the CDR3 is TGCAGTGGAGACTCGTACACCGGGGAGCTGTTTTTT.

The gene calls are TRBV9 and TRBJ2-7; TRBD1 aligns across 8 bases. This CDR3 has 17 residues. J was trimmed by 3 bases and V by 2 bases; bases with no gene match: 13. In germline, CDR1 is SGDLS, CDR2 YYNGEE. The CDR3 sequence is CASSVGPETGVFYEQYF. CDR3 bases: TGTGCCAGCAGCGTGGGTCCCGAGACAGGGGTTTTCTACGAGCAGTACTTC.

This chain uses TRBV10-3 with TRBJ1-6, with TRBD1 matching 7 bases. This CDR3 comprises 16 residues. V dropped 7 bases and J dropped 1; count of bases not matched to a gene: 7. CDR1 is ENHRY, CDR2 SYGVKD, per germline. The CDR3 region is CAIKSTGASYNSPLHF. In DNA, the CDR3 is TGTGCCATCAAGTCCACAGGGGCTTCCTATAATTCACCCCTCCACTTT.